These T cell receptor beta chains were read from a single sample in a study of blood T cell repertoires in COVID-19. The assay was immunoSEQ multiplex PCR, and TCRdb's table has in-frame clones only and misses some. The sample lists 35,000 to 45,000 clones, 70% to 90% occurring once. The sample was peripheral blood. The receptors stem from a human donor in a cohort sampled during active COVID-19. The CDR3 runs from the conserved cysteine through the conserved F or W.

V	J	CDR3
TRBV3-1/TRBV3-2	TRBJ1-1	CASSREGMNTEAFF
TRBV20-1	TRBJ1-1	CSAPVGAEAFF
TRBV3-1/TRBV3-2	TRBJ1-1	CASSQAPRREGNTEAFF
TRBV3-1/TRBV3-2	TRBJ2-1	CASSQVGRESEQFF
TRBV9	TRBJ2-5	CASSAAGETQYF
TRBV19	TRBJ1-2	CASSMRLVGNYGYTF
TRBV6-6	TRBJ1-4	CASRGQNEKLFF
TRBV13	TRBJ2-5	CASSSNQDYSGRTQYF
TRBV6-5	TRBJ2-7	CASSSGGSSYEQYF
TRBV15	TRBJ1-2	CATSMGGSLGGASRGYTF
TRBV5-1	TRBJ2-5	CASSLSSAGTETQYF
TRBV14	TRBJ2-1	CASSRPGLVMNEQFF
TRBV30	TRBJ1-5	CAWTGTDRNQPQHF
TRBV19	TRBJ2-3	CASNGGGADTQYF
TRBV4-1	TRBJ1-5	CASSRTGRGNQPQHF
TRBV19	TRBJ1-6	CASTGTGLDNSPLHF
TRBV9	TRBJ1-1	CASSYTGNTEAFF
TRBV2	TRBJ1-4	CASSEREIYLSDEKLFF
TRBV6-1	TRBJ1-5	CASSEPGYQPQHF
TRBV6-5	TRBJ1-5	CASSRYGLSNQPQHF
TRBV9	TRBJ2-1	CASSVGVGQISDEQFF
TRBV24-1	TRBJ1-2	CATSEGTGGVDGYTF
TRBV6-5	TRBJ2-1	CASSPDTYNEQFF
TRBV4-1	TRBJ2-1	CASSQESRLAGGRNEQFF
TRBV29-1	TRBJ1-1	CSVEDNAHKAFF
TRBV6-4	TRBJ2-1	CASSPLAGGPNEQFF
TRBV19	TRBJ1-5	CASSRFGTGGRQPQHF
TRBV6-6	TRBJ2-3	CASSYGTSGELDTQYF
TRBV6-6	TRBJ2-3	CASSSKRRTDTQYF
TRBV30	TRBJ2-1	CAWSPSLTSGGYNEQFF
TRBV7-8	TRBJ1-2	CASSLAETGGYTF
TRBV14	TRBJ1-2	CASSQVTGDGYTF
TRBV11-3	TRBJ1-2	CASSLRSGVTGYTF
TRBV2	TRBJ2-1	CASIRQGAAYNEQFF
TRBV9	TRBJ1-1	CASSREGAEAFF
TRBV18	TRBJ1-4	CASSPPAAEKLFF
TRBV4-2	TRBJ1-5	CASSLDRGANQPQHF
TRBV7-8	TRBJ2-7	CASSLDGGFSYEQYF
TRBV3-1/TRBV3-2	TRBJ1-1	CASSQEGRGPRKAFF
TRBV7-3	TRBJ2-2	CASSPRGGELFF
TRBV2	TRBJ2-7	CASGRAGLSYEQYF
TRBV12-3/TRBV12-4	TRBJ1-2	CASRRQDSYGYTF
TRBV30	TRBJ1-3	CAWSKGQGFGNTIYF
TRBV7-8	TRBJ1-2	CASSQSGTGIYGYTF
TRBV6-6	TRBJ1-6	CASSPSGTGPSNSVNSPLHF